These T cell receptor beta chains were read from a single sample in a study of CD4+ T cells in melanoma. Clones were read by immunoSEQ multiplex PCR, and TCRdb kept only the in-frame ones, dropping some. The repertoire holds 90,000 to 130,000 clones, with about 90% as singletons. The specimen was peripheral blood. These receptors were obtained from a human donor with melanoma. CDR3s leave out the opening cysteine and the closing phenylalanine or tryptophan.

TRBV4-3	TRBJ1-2	ASSQGAGRDRYGYT
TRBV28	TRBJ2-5	ASSLWTIRQETQY
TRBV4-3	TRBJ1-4	ASSQGPTPVEKLF
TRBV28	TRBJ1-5	ASSKKQGYRIIGGDQPQH
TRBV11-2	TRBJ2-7	ASSLSIRGPPSDEQY
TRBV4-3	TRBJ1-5	ASSPERTGEGGKPQH
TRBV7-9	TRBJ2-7	ASSSQGGFLEQY
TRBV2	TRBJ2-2	ASTPPRGGSGSGGTGELF
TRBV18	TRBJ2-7	ASSLFAGDEQY
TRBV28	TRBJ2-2	ASSFGGGSTGELF
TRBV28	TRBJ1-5	ASSAPSQHLNQPQH
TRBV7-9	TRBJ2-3	ASSSSPWADTQY
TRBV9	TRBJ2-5	ASSVGSTQETQY
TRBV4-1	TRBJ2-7	ASSEALPSWSYEQY
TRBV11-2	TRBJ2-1	ASSLEGLAGAVGSYNEQF